Below, 3 T cell receptor beta chains from the same sample are listed, as sequenced in a study of blood T cells in healthy people across ages. For the second PCR, which ran for about 6 to 11 cycles, a sample-barcoded 5' primer and a J-beta primer mix were used. MiXCR was run by TCRdb on the 5' RACE reads, yielding one entry per CDR3 protein. The top ten hold roughly a fifth of the sample, which has about 720,000 distinct CDR3 sequences, approximately 21% seen once. Sequencing input: blood. These receptors all stem from a man in his sixties or seventies in good health.

Remarks on this clonotype: This could be a read error, since a much larger clone is one nucleotide away. The chain links TRBV10-3 to TRBJ2-5; D might be TRBD1 (5 bases). CDR1 is ENHRY, CDR2 SYGVKD, per germline. CDR3 length equals 14 residues. CDR3 loop: CAISSPGIQGTQYF. In nucleotides, the CDR3 is TGTGCCATCAGCTCCCCAGGGATCCAAGGGACCCAGTACTTC.

J is TRBJ2-3 and V is TRBV6-6; 11 positions agree with TRBD2. Germline assignment: CDR1 MNHNY and CDR2 SVGAGI (reference sequence). This CDR3 has 16 residues. V gave up 1 base and J gave up 5 bases; unmatched junction bases: 5. The CDR3: CASSYFTSGGGDTQYF. CDR3 DNA: TGTGCCAGCAGTTACTTTACTAGCGGGGGAGGAGATACGCAGTATTTT.

A few counts support this clonotype. V is TRBV7-9 and J is TRBJ1-3; 9 bases line up with TRBD1. This CDR3 spans 14 amino acids. V shed 6 bases and J 8 bases; nucleotides not matched to a gene: 8. The germline gives CDR1 SEHNR, CDR2 FQNEAQ (reference sequence). The CDR3 region is CASRTGTGSDTIYF. The CDR3 nucleotides are TGTGCCAGCAGAACCGGGACAGGGTCAGACACCATATATTTT.